This T cell receptor (beta chain) was retrieved from a study of patients and donors after allogeneic stem cell transplantation. J gave up 3 bases and V 4 bases, and 5 bases lay outside the gene matches. The CDR3 sequence is 14 residues long. TCRdb itself ran the RT-PCR reads through MiXCR, one entry per CDR3 protein. The sample carries some 150,000 distinct CDR3 sequences, roughly two fifths recorded once. The V call is TRBV12-3 or TRBV12-4, the J call TRBJ1-2, with TRBD1 matching over 7 bases. The sample consisted of blood, either unsorted or a sorted T cell fraction (not recorded which). The TCR comes from a human donor who was either an allogeneic HSCT recipient or a stem cell or donor lymphocyte infusion donor (not recorded which). It is not recorded whose cells these are; they may come from a transplant donor. The CDR3 reads CASSYIRGDYGYTF. In DNA form, the CDR3 reads TGTGCCAGCAGTTATATCAGGGGGGACTATGGCTACACCTTC.